This T cell receptor (beta chain) was recorded in a study of T cells in Graves' hyperthyroidism and ophthalmopathy. About the study: Peripheral blood was taken when the disease was first diagnosed, before any treatment began.

Amplification yielded TCR beta CDR3 regions, with RNA transcripts as the source. HTBI primers were the set used in a first-round RT-PCR of the TCR CDR3. Each CDR3 protein is one row after TCRdb ran MiXCR on the multiplex PCR reads. Of 200,000 to 250,000 distinct CDR3 sequences listed, about 25% are singletons. This clonotype was detected many times. Germline V CDR1 and CDR2: MNHNS, SASEGT. The CDR3 has 17 amino acids. V was clipped by 7 bases and J by 0 bases; unmatched bases: 8. A Clinical Activity Score of at least 3, a NOSPECS grade of at least 4 and a duration under 3 months were recorded in the ophthalmopathy patients. Any patient presenting with uncontrolled infection, other autoimmune disease, pregnancy or lactation was left out. Diagnosing involved the use of clinical symptoms, serum thyroxine and TRAb, thyroid ultrasound and orbital computed tomography.

The clonotype originates from a woman aged 40 to 50 with Graves' ophthalmopathy. Sequencing input: blood. This chain connects TRBV6-1 to TRBJ2-6; TRBD1 matches 8 bases. CDR3 loop: CASNPGQGLSGANVLTF. The CDR3, as DNA: TGTGCCAGCAACCCTGGACAGGGCCTCTCTGGGGCCAACGTCCTGACTTTC.